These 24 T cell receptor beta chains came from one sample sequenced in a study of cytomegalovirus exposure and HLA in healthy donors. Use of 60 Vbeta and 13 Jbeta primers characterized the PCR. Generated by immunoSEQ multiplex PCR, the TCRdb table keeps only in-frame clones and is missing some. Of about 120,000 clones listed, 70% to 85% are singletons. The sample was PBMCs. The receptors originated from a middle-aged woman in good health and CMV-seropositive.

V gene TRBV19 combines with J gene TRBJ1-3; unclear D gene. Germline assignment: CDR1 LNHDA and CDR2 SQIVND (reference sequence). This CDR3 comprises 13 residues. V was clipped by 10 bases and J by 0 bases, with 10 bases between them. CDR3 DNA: TGTGCCACCTCTGAGTACTCTGGAAACACCATATATTTT. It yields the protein CATSEYSGNTIYF.

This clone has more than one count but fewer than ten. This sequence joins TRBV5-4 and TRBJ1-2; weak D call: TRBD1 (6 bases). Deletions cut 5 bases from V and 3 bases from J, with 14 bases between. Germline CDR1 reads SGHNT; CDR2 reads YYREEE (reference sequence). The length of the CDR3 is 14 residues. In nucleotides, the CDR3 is TGTGCCAGCAGGTCGCCACAGGGAGACTATGGCTACACCTTC. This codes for CASRSPQGDYGYTF.

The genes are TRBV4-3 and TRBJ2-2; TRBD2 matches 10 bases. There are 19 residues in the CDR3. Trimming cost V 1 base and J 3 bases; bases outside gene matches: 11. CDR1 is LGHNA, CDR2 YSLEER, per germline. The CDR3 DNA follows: TGCGCCAGCAGCCAAGGGCCCAGCAGCGGGGGGGCTTACACCGGGGAGCTGTTTTTT. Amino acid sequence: CASSQGPSSGGAYTGELFF.

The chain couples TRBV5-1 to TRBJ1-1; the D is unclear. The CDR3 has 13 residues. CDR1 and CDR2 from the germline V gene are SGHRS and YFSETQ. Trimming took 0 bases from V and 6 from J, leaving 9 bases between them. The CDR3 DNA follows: TGCGCCAGCAGCTTGGAGGTGGGCCCTGAAGCTTTCTTT. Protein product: CASSLEVGPEAFF. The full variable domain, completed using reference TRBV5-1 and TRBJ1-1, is KAGVTQTPRYLIKTRGQQVTLSCSPISGHRSVSWYQQTPGQGLQFLFEYFSETQRNKGNFPGRFSGRQFSNSRSEMNVSTLELGDSALYLCASSLEVGPEAFFGQGTRLTVV.

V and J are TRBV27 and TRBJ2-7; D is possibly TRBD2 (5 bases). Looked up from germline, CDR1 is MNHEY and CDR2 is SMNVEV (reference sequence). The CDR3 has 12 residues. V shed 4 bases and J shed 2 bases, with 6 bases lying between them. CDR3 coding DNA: TGTGCCAGCAGTTCGAGGGCCTACGAGCAGTACTTC. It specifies CASSSRAYEQYF.

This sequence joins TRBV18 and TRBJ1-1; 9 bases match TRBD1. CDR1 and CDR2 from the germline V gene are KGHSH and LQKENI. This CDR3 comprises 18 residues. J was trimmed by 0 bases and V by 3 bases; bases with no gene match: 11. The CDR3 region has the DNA TGTGCCAGCTCACCGAAGTTGGGGACAGGGTCAATGAACACTGAAGCTTTCTTT. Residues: CASSPKLGTGSMNTEAFF.

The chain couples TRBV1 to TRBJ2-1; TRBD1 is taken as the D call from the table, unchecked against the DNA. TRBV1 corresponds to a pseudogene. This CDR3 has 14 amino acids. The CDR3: CTSSPGQQGNEQFF. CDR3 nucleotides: TGCACCAGCAGCCCCGGGCAACAGGGGAATGAGCAGTTCTTC.

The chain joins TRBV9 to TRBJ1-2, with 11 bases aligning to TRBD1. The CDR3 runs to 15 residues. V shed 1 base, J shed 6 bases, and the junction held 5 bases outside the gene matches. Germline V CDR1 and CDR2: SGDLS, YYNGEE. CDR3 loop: CASSVRPGQGDGYTF. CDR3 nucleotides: TGTGCCAGCAGCGTACGCCCGGGACAGGGGGATGGCTACACCTTC.

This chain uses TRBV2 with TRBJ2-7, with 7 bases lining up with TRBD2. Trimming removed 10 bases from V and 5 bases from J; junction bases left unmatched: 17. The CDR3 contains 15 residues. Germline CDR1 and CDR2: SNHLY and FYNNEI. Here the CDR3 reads CANRQRDYPRDEQYF. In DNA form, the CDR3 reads TGTGCCAACAGGCAAAGGGACTACCCTCGGGACGAGCAGTACTTC.

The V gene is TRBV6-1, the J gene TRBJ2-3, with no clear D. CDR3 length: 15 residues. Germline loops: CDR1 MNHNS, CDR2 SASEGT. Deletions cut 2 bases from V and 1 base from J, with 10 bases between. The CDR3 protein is CASSESVYGTDTQYF. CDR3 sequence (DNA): TGTGCCAGCAGTGAATCTGTGTATGGCACAGATACGCAGTATTTT.

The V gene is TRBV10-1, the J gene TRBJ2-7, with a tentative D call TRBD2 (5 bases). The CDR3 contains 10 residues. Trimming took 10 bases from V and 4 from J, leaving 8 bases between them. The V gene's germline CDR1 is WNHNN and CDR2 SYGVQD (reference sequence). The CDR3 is CAKRGYEQYF. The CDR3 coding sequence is TGCGCCAAACGGGGATACGAGCAGTACTTC.

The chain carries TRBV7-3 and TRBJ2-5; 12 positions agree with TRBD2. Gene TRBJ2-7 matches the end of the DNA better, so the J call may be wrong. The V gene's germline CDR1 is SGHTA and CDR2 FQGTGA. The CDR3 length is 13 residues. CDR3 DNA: TGTGCCAGCAGCAGACTAGCGGGAGACGAGCAGTACTTC. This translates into CASSRLAGDEQYF.

CDR3 nucleotides: TGTGCCTGGAGTTCTATGGGGGCCAACGTCCTGACTTTC. This encodes CAWSSMGANVLTF. The V gene is TRBV30, the J gene TRBJ2-6, with no clear D. With 2 bases removed from V and 4 bases from J, the gap between germline ends came to 6 bases. Germline V gene lookup returns CDR1 GTSNPN and CDR2 SVGIG (reference sequence). The CDR3 loop spans 13 amino acids.

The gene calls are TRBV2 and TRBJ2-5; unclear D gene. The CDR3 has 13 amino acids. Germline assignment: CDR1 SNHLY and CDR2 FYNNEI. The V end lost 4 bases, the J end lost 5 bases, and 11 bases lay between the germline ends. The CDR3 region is CASSVNLRETQYF. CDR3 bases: TGTGCCAGCAGTGTCAATCTCCGGGAGACCCAGTACTTC.

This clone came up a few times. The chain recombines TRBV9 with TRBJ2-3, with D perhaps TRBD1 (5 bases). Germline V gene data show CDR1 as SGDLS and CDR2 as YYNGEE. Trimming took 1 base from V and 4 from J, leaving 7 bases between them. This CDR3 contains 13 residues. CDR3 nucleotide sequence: TGTGCCAGCAGCGTACAGGGCTCAGATACGCAGTATTTT. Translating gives CASSVQGSDTQYF.

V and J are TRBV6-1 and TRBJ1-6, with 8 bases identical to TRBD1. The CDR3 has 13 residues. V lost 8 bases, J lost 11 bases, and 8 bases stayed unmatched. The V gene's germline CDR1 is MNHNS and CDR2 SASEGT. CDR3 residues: CASAGQGNPPLHF. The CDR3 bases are TGTGCCAGCGCAGGACAGGGCAATCCACCCCTCCACTTT.

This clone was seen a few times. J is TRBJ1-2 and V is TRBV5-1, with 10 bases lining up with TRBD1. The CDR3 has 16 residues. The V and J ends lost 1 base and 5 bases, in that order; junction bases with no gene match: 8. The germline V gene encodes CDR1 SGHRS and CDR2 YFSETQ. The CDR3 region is CASSLSDRGIGYGYTF. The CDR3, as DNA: TGCGCCAGCAGCTTGTCGGACAGGGGGATCGGATATGGCTACACCTTC.

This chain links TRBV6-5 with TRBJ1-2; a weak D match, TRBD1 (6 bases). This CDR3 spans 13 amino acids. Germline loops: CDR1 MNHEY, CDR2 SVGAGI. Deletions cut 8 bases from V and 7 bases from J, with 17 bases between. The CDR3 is CASVRGQIGGYTF. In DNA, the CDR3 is TGTGCCAGCGTAAGGGGACAAATAGGTGGCTACACCTTC.

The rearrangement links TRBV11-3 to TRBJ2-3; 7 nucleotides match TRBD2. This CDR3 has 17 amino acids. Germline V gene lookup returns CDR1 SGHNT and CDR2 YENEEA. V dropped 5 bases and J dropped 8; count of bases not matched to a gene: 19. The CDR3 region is CASSPQTGEGPLGTQYF. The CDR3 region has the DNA TGTGCCAGCAGCCCCCAGACGGGGGAGGGCCCTCTGGGTACGCAGTATTTT.

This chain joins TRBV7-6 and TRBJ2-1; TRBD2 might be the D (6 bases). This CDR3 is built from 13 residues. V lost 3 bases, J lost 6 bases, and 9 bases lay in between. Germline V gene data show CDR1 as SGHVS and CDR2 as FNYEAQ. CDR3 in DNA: TGTGCCAGCAGCTTTCAACTAGCCAATGAGCAGTTCTTC. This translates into CASSFQLANEQFF.

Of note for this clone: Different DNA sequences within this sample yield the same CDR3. CDR3 sequence (DNA): TGTGCCAGCAGCCCCCGGCAGGCAAACACTGAAGCTTTCTTT. Translating gives CASSPRQANTEAFF. The chain recombines TRBV9 with TRBJ1-1, with D unresolved. CDR1 and CDR2 from the germline V gene are SGDLS and YYNGEE. The CDR3 spans 14 residues. Trimming left V 4 bases short and J 2 bases short, with 12 bases between.

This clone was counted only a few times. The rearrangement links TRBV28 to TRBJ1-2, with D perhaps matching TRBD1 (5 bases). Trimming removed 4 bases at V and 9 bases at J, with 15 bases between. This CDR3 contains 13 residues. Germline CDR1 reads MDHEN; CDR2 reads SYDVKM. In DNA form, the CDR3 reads TGTGCCAGCAGTTCGGGACTGTTTGGTAGCTACACCTTC. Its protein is CASSSGLFGSYTF.

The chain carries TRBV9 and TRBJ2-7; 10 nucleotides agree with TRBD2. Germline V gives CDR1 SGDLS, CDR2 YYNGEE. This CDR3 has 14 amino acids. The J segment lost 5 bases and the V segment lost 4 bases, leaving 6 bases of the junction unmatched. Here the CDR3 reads CASSLAGVGDEQYF. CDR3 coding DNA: TGTGCCAGCAGCCTAGCGGGAGTGGGCGACGAGCAGTACTTC.

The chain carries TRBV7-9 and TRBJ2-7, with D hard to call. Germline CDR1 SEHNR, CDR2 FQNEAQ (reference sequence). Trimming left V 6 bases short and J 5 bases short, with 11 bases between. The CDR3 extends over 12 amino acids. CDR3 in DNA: TGTGCCAGCAGTCAGGTACTCGACGAGCAGTACTTC. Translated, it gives CASSQVLDEQYF. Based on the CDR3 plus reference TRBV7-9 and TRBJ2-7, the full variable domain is DTGVSQNPRHKITKRGQNVTFRCDPISEHNRLYWYRQTLGQGPEFLTYFQNEAQLEKSRLLSDRFSAERPKGSFSTLEIQRTEQGDSAMYLCASSQVLDEQYFGPGTRLTVT.